This T cell receptor (beta chain) derives from a study of OX40 agonist ivuxolimab in advanced cancers. Looking at the study overall: The group had a mean age of roughly 56 years, ranged from about 23 to 79, and was 80% to 90% male.

The study's findings and limits: Some nonresponders additionally presented with little normalized T-cell clonal expansion.

This clone came up once. Its specificity is unknown. TCRdb keeps only in-frame clones here, not all; method: immunoSEQ multiplex PCR. The table records over 95,000 clones, roughly nine tenths of them present only once. This CDR3 comprises 15 residues. CDR1 is MNHNY and CDR2 is SVGAGI in the germline V gene (reference sequence). V was pared by 2 bases and J by 2 bases, with 5 bases of the junction left unmatched. This specimen was CD4+ or CD8+ T cells sorted from blood, taken in a trial of the OX40 agonist ivuxolimab. The chain uses TRBV6-6 and TRBJ2-5; 7 nucleotides match TRBD1. This receptor was taken from an adult with an advanced solid tumor such as melanoma, head and neck, liver or kidney cancer. The CDR3 DNA sequence: TGTGCCAGCAGTTACGACAGGGTTGGGCAAGAGACCCAGTACTTC. Its translation is CASSYDRVGQETQYF.